This entry lists 29 T cell receptor beta chains sequenced from one sample in a study of control samples from healthy donors and cancer patients. Sequenced by immunoSEQ multiplex PCR; TCRdb stores in-frame clones only, minus some. The sample yields 100,000 to 150,000 clones, roughly 92% seen once. Sequencing used blood. The receptor set was obtained from a man aged 18 to 29 in good health.

This chain links TRBV7-9 with TRBJ2-2; D not certain. Deletions cut 2 bases from V and 6 bases from J, with 16 bases between. Germline V CDR1 and CDR2: SEHNR, FQNEAQ (reference sequence). The CDR3 contains 16 residues. The CDR3 here is CASSLINLVVPGELFF. The DNA of the CDR3 is TGTGCCAGCAGCTTAATCAATCTGGTAGTTCCCGGGGAGCTGTTTTTT.

V and J are TRBV3-1 (or the pseudogene TRBV3-2) and TRBJ1-5, with 7 nucleotides matching TRBD1. CDR3 length equals 14 residues. Trimming cost V 5 bases and J 5 bases; bases outside gene matches: 6. Looked up from germline, CDR1 is LGHDT and CDR2 is YNNKEL (reference sequence). The CDR3 nucleotides are TGTGCCAGCAGCTCGACAGGGTACTATCAGCCCCAGCATTTT. It yields the protein CASSSTGYYQPQHF.

The rearrangement links TRBV6-2 or TRBV6-3 to TRBJ1-1; D unresolved. The V gene's germline CDR1 is MNHEY and CDR2 SVGEGT. The CDR3 runs to 13 residues. The germline V and J ends were trimmed by 4 bases and 4 bases, with 10 bases remaining between them. The CDR3 DNA sequence: TGTGCCAGCAGTTTTTCCCGGAGCACTGAAGCTTTCTTT. Translation: CASSFSRSTEAFF.

The chain has TRBV18 and TRBJ2-3; TRBD1 matches at 10 bases. This CDR3 contains 16 residues. J lost 1 base, V lost 4 bases, and 5 bases had no gene match. Looked up from germline, CDR1 is KGHSH and CDR2 is LQKENI. The CDR3 DNA reads as TGTGCCAGCTCACTAGCCGGGACAGGGGGCACAGATACGCAGTATTTT. It codes for CASSLAGTGGTDTQYF.

This clone was seen only once. This chain joins TRBV24-1 and TRBJ2-7; D not certain. The CDR3 contains 17 residues. CDR1 is KGHDR and CDR2 is SFDVKD in the germline V gene. V was cut by 0 bases and J by 0 bases, with 14 bases left in between. The CDR3 protein is CATSDLSQGASSYEQYF. DNA of the CDR3: TGTGCCACCAGTGATTTGTCTCAAGGCGCAAGCTCCTACGAGCAGTACTTC.

The rearrangement joins TRBV19 to TRBJ2-7, with D hard to call. The CDR3 covers 13 residues. In germline, CDR1 is LNHDA, CDR2 SQIVND (reference sequence). V lost 1 base to trimming and J lost 0 bases, with 4 bases between them. The CDR3 DNA is TGTGCCAGTAGTATAGGGGCCTCCTACGAGCAGTACTTC. Translating it yields CASSIGASYEQYF.

This chain links TRBV27 with TRBJ1-6; weak D call: TRBD1 (6 bases). V was clipped by 4 bases and J by 11 bases, with 21 bases between them. The CDR3 totals 16 residues. Germline CDR1 is MNHEY and CDR2 is SMNVEV (reference sequence). As DNA, the CDR3 is TGTGCCAGCAGTTCTCCCGGACAGACTAAGGGAACACCCCTCCACTTT. It is translated as CASSSPGQTKGTPLHF.

The chain recombines TRBV9 with TRBJ1-5; tentatively, D is TRBD1 (5 bases). Germline values: CDR1 SGDLS, CDR2 YYNGEE. The CDR3 runs 17 residues. Trimming left V 0 bases short and J 7 bases short, with 20 bases between. Here the CDR3 reads CASSVGNGAGGHQPQHF. The CDR3 coding sequence is TGTGCCAGCAGCGTAGGAAATGGGGCAGGCGGGCACCAGCCCCAGCATTTT.

This chain uses TRBV9 with TRBJ2-1; D possibly corresponds to TRBD2 (6 bases). This CDR3 contains 15 residues. Germline V CDR1 and CDR2: SGDLS, YYNGEE. The V end was cut by 2 bases, the J end by 4 bases, with 13 bases between. The CDR3: CASSVSGEYYNEQFF. As DNA, the CDR3 is TGTGCCAGCAGCGTTTCGGGAGAATATTACAATGAGCAGTTCTTC.

The rearrangement joins TRBV6-1 to TRBJ2-4; possible D gene TRBD2, 6 bases. V lost 2 bases and J 9 bases, leaving 23 bases between the germline ends. This CDR3 has 17 residues. The germline V gene has CDR1 MNHNS and CDR2 SASEGT. CDR3 in amino acids: CASSELAGGDVVGIQYF. The CDR3 DNA sequence: TGTGCCAGCAGTGAACTTGCCGGGGGAGACGTAGTGGGCATTCAGTACTTC.

The chain couples TRBV3-1 (or the pseudogene TRBV3-2) to TRBJ2-5, with 11 bases fitting TRBD1. Germline loops: CDR1 LGHDT, CDR2 YNNKEL (reference sequence). V was pared by 0 bases and J by 4 bases, with 7 bases of the junction left unmatched. This CDR3 spans 17 amino acids. The DNA for the CDR3 is TGTGCCAGCAGCCAAGACCTCGGGACAGGGGGTTTAGAGACCCAGTACTTC. It yields the protein CASSQDLGTGGLETQYF.

This sequence joins TRBV7-9 and TRBJ1-2; D is unclear. V was clipped by 2 bases and J by 6 bases, with 10 bases between them. The CDR3 covers 13 residues. CDR1 SEHNR and CDR2 FQNEAQ come from the germline V gene (reference sequence). In DNA form, the CDR3 reads TGTGCCAGCAGCTTATCAACAGCCCATGGCTACACCTTC. Protein: CASSLSTAHGYTF.

The CDR3 DNA follows: TGTGCCAGCAGCTTGGGGACGGGGGCTCAATATGGCTACACCTTC. Translated: CASSLGTGAQYGYTF. The genes are TRBV5-4 and TRBJ1-2, with D perhaps TRBD1 (6 bases). Trimming shortened V by 0 bases and J by 5 bases, and 14 bases separated the two germline ends. The CDR3 totals 15 residues. The germline CDR1 and CDR2 sequences are SGHNT and YYREEE (reference sequence).

The chain combines TRBV5-1 with TRBJ1-4; 7 nucleotides line up with TRBD1. V gave up 5 bases and J gave up 8 bases; unmatched junction bases: 12. Germline V gene data show CDR1 as SGHRS and CDR2 as YFSETQ. This CDR3 is built from 15 residues. CDR3 DNA: TGCGCCAGCAGTCGCGGAGACAGGGTGAACGAAAAACTGTTTTTT. It yields the protein CASSRGDRVNEKLFF.

This chain links TRBV11-2 with TRBJ2-1; D is tentatively TRBD1 or TRBD2 (5 bases each). Looked up from germline, CDR1 is SGHAT and CDR2 is FQNNGV. The ends were cut back, 5 bases at V and 5 bases at J, with 16 bases in the middle. This CDR3 region has 15 residues. As DNA, the CDR3 is TGTGCCAGCAGCATCGGGACGAACCTTAACAATGAGCAGTTCTTC. It yields the protein CASSIGTNLNNEQFF. Complete variable domain (other parts from reference TRBV11-2 and TRBJ2-1): EAGVAQSPRYKIIEKRQSVAFWCNPISGHATLYWYQQILGQGPKLLIQFQNNGVVDDSQLPKDRFSAERLKGVDSTLKIQPAKLEDSAVYLCASSIGTNLNNEQFFGPGTRLTVL.

V gene TRBV7-9 combines with J gene TRBJ1-1, with no clear D. V was shortened by 5 bases and J by 1 base, with 8 bases between the two germline ends. The CDR3 extends over 13 amino acids. CDR1 and CDR2 from the germline V gene are SEHNR and FQNEAQ (reference sequence). DNA of the CDR3: TGTGCCAGCAGCCCGGACTGGAACACTGAAGCTTTCTTT. Translated, it gives CASSPDWNTEAFF.

The J gene is TRBJ2-3, the V gene TRBV5-5; TRBD2 aligns across 9 bases. This CDR3 has 15 amino acids. Trimming removed 0 bases from V and 9 bases from J; junction bases left unmatched: 8. Germline assignment: CDR1 SGHKS and CDR2 YYEKEE (reference sequence). CDR3 sequence: CASSLATSGGLTQYF. CDR3 DNA sequence: TGTGCCAGCAGCTTGGCCACCAGCGGGGGGTTAACGCAGTATTTT.

The chain joins TRBV19 to TRBJ2-7, with 12 positions matching TRBD2. The CDR3 is made up of 18 amino acids. V was clipped by 7 bases and J by 3 bases; unmatched bases: 16. Germline V gene data show CDR1 as LNHDA and CDR2 as SQIVND (reference sequence). CDR3 protein: CASKLAGGLPITLYEQYF. DNA for the CDR3: TGTGCCAGTAAACTAGCGGGGGGACTCCCAATTACACTCTACGAGCAGTACTTC. The whole variable domain, remainder taken from reference TRBV19 and TRBJ2-7, is DGGITQSPKYLFRKEGQNVTLSCEQNLNHDAMYWYRQDPGQGLRLIYYSQIVNDFQKGDIAEGYSVSREKKESFPLTVTSAQKNPTAFYLCASKLAGGLPITLYEQYFGPGTRLTVT.

This sequence joins TRBV7-5 and TRBJ1-4. TRBV7-5 is classified as a pseudogene. The CDR3 sequence is 14 residues long. The CDR3 reads CVRSLRRSNEKLFF. In nucleotides, the CDR3 is TGTGTCAGAAGCCTCCGCCGGTCTAATGAAAAACTGTTTTTT.

The V call is TRBV15, the J call TRBJ1-1, with 7 bases that match TRBD1. CDR1 and CDR2 (germline): LNHNV, YYDKDF (reference sequence). V lost 5 bases, J lost 0 bases, and 9 bases stayed unmatched. CDR3 length equals 16 residues. In nucleotides, the CDR3 is TGTGCCACCAGCGAAAGCCTGACAGGGTTGAACACTGAAGCTTTCTTT. This translates into CATSESLTGLNTEAFF.

To note about this clone: The conserved final phenylalanine or tryptophan is absent from the CDR3, which likely points to a read error. It is unclear where the CDR3 begins or ends on the DNA, so no DNA is shown, and the CDR3 is as TCRdb lists it. The J gene is TRBJ1-6, the V gene TRBV19; the table calls TRBD1, which could not be checked here. From germline, CDR1 is LNHDA and CDR2 SQIVND (reference sequence). The CDR3 has 11 amino acids, counting both end residues. Here the CDR3 reads CASSIDRGGLR.

This chain joins TRBV5-4 and TRBJ2-7, with a weak D call TRBD2 (6 bases). The CDR3 runs 15 residues. The germline V and J ends were trimmed by 3 bases and 7 bases, with 20 bases remaining between them. The germline gives CDR1 SGHNT, CDR2 YYREEE (reference sequence). This chain's CDR3 is CASSSSGTPMGEQYF. The CDR3 coding sequence is TGTGCCAGCAGCTCGTCCGGGACTCCGATGGGGGAGCAGTACTTC.

This clone came up once. The V and J genes are TRBV11-3 and TRBJ2-1; 14 bases are shared with TRBD2. CDR1 is SGHNT and CDR2 is YENEEA in the germline V gene. CDR3 length: 15 residues. V gave up 4 bases and J gave up 7 bases; unmatched junction bases: 3. The CDR3 DNA sequence: TGTGCCAGCAGCTCCGGGACTAGCGGGGGAAATGAGCAGTTCTTC. This encodes CASSSGTSGGNEQFF.

The CDR3 region is CASSVDGVNSPLHF. Here the CDR3 DNA reads TGTGCCAGCAGCGTAGATGGGGTTAATTCACCCCTCCACTTT. The J gene is TRBJ1-6, the V gene TRBV9; D remains unclear. Trimming removed 0 bases from V and 6 bases from J, with 7 bases in between. Germline V gives CDR1 SGDLS, CDR2 YYNGEE. This CDR3 spans 14 amino acids.

The gene calls are TRBV5-1 and TRBJ2-1, with TRBD2 matching over 10 bases. The CDR3 covers 17 residues. Germline loops: CDR1 SGHRS, CDR2 YFSETQ. V lost 1 base and J lost 9; bases outside the gene matches: 13. For the CDR3, the DNA is TGCGCCAGCAGCTTGATCAGCGGGGGGGCCGGTATAACTGAGCAGTTCTTC. The encoded protein is CASSLISGGAGITEQFF. Combining the CDR3 with reference TRBV5-1 and TRBJ2-1 gives the whole variable domain KAGVTQTPRYLIKTRGQQVTLSCSPISGHRSVSWYQQTPGQGLQFLFEYFSETQRNKGNFPGRFSGRQFSNSRSEMNVSTLELGDSALYLCASSLISGGAGITEQFFGPGTRLTVL.

The chain joins TRBV3-1 (or the pseudogene TRBV3-2) to TRBJ2-5, with D maybe TRBD2 (5 bases). The ends were cut back, 1 base at V and 1 base at J, with 13 bases in the middle. The CDR3 has 16 amino acids. Germline V gives CDR1 LGHDT, CDR2 YNNKEL (reference sequence). DNA of the CDR3: TGTGCCAGCAGCCAAGCTTCCACTAGTGGCCAAGAGACCCAGTACTTC. This translates into CASSQASTSGQETQYF.

V usage is TRBV6-4 and J usage is TRBJ2-6; D gene unclear. The ends were cut back, 4 bases at V and 0 bases at J, with 4 bases in the middle. Germline V CDR1 and CDR2: MRHNA, SNTAGT. This CDR3 comprises 14 residues. The CDR3 nucleotides are TGTGCCAGCAGTGGACACTCTGGGGCCAACGTCCTGACTTTC. Translated, it gives CASSGHSGANVLTF.

Of note for this clone: Within the sample, other DNA sequences also encode this same CDR3. The chain has TRBV9 and TRBJ2-5, with D tentatively TRBD1 or TRBD2 (5 bases each). The germline V gene has CDR1 SGDLS and CDR2 YYNGEE. The V end lost 0 bases, the J end lost 4 bases, and 13 bases lay between the germline ends. The length of the CDR3 is 15 residues. The CDR3 loop is CASSVGGTLGETQYF. In nucleotides, the CDR3 is TGTGCCAGCAGCGTAGGGGGGACCCTTGGAGAGACCCAGTACTTC.

The chain has TRBV4-1 and TRBJ2-3; D gene ambiguous. Germline CDR1 MGHRA, CDR2 YSYEKL. Trimming pared 3 bases from V and 7 bases from J, leaving 8 bases between. This CDR3 has 12 amino acids. CDR3 DNA: TGCGCCAGCAGCCAGTTGGGTTATACGCAGTATTTT. This codes for CASSQLGYTQYF.